This TCR beta chain was sequenced for a study of glioma-infiltrating T cells after dendritic cell vaccination. Across the study: Between about 2003 and 2012, patients got autologous tumor lysate-pulsed dendritic cell vaccines. Autologous tumor lysate was loaded overnight onto monocyte-derived dendritic cells grown less than 8 days with IL-4 and GM-CSF.

Germline V gene lookup returns CDR1 MDHEN and CDR2 SYDVKM. V shed 8 bases and J 4 bases; nucleotides not matched to a gene: 17. The CDR3 runs 17 residues. The immunoSEQ assay amplified TCRB CDR3 from up to 2 ug DNA. The primer mix had 60 V beta and 13 J beta primers. Data came from immunoSEQ multiplex PCR; TCRdb stores just in-frame clones and leaves some out. The data contain around 96,000 clones, 70% to 80% of them singletons. The sample here was blood, taken before dendritic cell vaccination. This TCR was sampled from a human donor with glioblastoma. V and J are TRBV28 and TRBJ1-2; the match to TRBD1 covers 9 bases. In nucleotides, the CDR3 is TGTGCCAGCCGACGCGTGGGAGGGACAGGGACACTCTATGGCTACACCTTC. Protein product: CASRRVGGTGTLYGYTF.